This TCR beta chain was profiled in a study of blood T cells in healthy people across ages. Primers used in a second PCR of about 6 to 11 cycles were a sample-barcoded 5' primer and a J-beta primer mix. CDR3-containing paired-end reads numbered at least 2.5 million in each sample. TCRdb analysed the 5' RACE reads with MiXCR anew, one entry per CDR3 protein. The table shows around 1,000,000 distinct CDR3 sequences, with under 30% occurring only once. CDR3 length equals 15 residues. V was clipped by 1 base and J by 2 bases; unmatched bases: 4. Germline values: CDR1 DFQATT, CDR2 SNEGSKA (reference sequence). The same data also went into a second study, on T cells of mothers and their children. In that study: Sequencing got over 8.5 million TCR beta CDR3 reads from each mother and around 3 million from each child.

This receptor was identified in a girl aged 2 to 10 in good health. The chain joins TRBV20-1 to TRBJ2-5; 10 bases agree with TRBD2. Input material: blood. CDR3 coding DNA: TGCAGTGCTAGAGTCCCTAGCGGGGGTCAAGAGACCCAGTACTTC. Its translation is CSARVPSGGQETQYF.